This T cell receptor beta chain was profiled in a study of OX40 agonist ivuxolimab in advanced cancers. Across the study: Patients receiving dose escalation had hepatocellular carcinoma, melanoma, renal cell or head and neck cancer.

The germline V gene encodes CDR1 MNHEY and CDR2 SVGAGI. V lost 6 bases to trimming and J lost 3 bases, with 18 bases between them. This CDR3 contains 15 residues. On this clone: Its antigen is currently unknown.

The data were produced by immunoSEQ multiplex PCR, yet TCRdb's version contains in-frame clones alone and is incomplete. Among just under 45,000 clones listed, 75% to 90% were seen once. Study-level findings and limits: CD4+ and CD8+ T cells in blood underwent clonal expansion by week 6 at 0.1 to 3.0 mg/kg.

The sequencing here drew on CD4+ or CD8+ T cells sorted from blood, taken in a trial of the OX40 agonist ivuxolimab. The chain employs TRBV6-5 and TRBJ2-7, with TRBD2 as a possible D gene (6 bases). The source of this sequence is an adult with an advanced solid tumor such as melanoma, head and neck, liver or kidney cancer. CDR3 residues: CASSRGKGSDYEQYF. The CDR3 DNA reads TGTGCCAGCAGCCGGGGGAAAGGGTCGGACTACGAGCAGTACTTC.